This entry lists 9 T cell receptor beta chains sequenced from one sample in a study of blood T cells in healthy people across ages. A J-beta primer mix and a sample-barcoded 5' primer were used in a second PCR of roughly 7 to 12 cycles. TCRdb reanalysed the 5' RACE reads using MiXCR and keeps one entry per CDR3 protein. The sample lists 870,000 or so distinct CDR3 sequences, under 30% occurring once. The material sequenced was blood. Receptor source: a woman aged 80 or over in good health.

In this sample, this clonotype turned up many times. CDR3 DNA: TGCAGCGAGGGGACTAGCGTAGAGACCCAGTACTTC. Amino acid sequence: CSEGTSVETQYF. This chain links TRBV29-1 with TRBJ2-5; TRBD2 aligns across 10 bases. V trimming: 7 bases; J trimming: 4 bases; junction bases outside the gene matches: 3. This CDR3 contains 12 residues. Per the germline V gene, CDR1 is SQVTM and CDR2 is ANQGSEA.

Only a few counts were recorded for this clonotype. The genes are TRBV5-1 and TRBJ2-2, with D unresolved. Trimming pared 0 bases from V and 0 bases from J, leaving 9 bases between. Looked up from germline, CDR1 is SGHRS and CDR2 is YFSETQ. The CDR3 consists of 16 residues. The CDR3: CASSLEGQPNTGELFF. The CDR3 coding sequence is TGCGCCAGCAGCTTGGAGGGTCAGCCGAACACCGGGGAGCTGTTTTTT.

A word on this clonotype: One end of the junction is discordant with germline, which a read error may explain. This sequence joins TRBV6-2 or TRBV6-3 and TRBJ2-4; 14 nucleotides align to TRBD2. The J call may not be correct, given that the DNA end is closer to TRBJ2-5. CDR3 length: 16 amino acids. Germline values: CDR1 MNHEY, CDR2 SVGEGT. In nucleotides, the CDR3 is TGTGTCAGCAGTCGCGGACTAGCGGGGGGCGGAGAGACCCAGTACTTC. This sequence encodes CVSSRGLAGGGETQYF.

This clonotype has a count of ten or more. This rearrangement joins TRBV4-2 to TRBJ2-1, with 16 bases identical to TRBD2. This CDR3 region has 18 residues. Trimming at V came to 3 bases and at J to 1 base, leaving 3 bases not matched to a gene. CDR1 is LGHNA and CDR2 is YNFKEQ in the germline V gene. As DNA, the CDR3 is TGTGCCAGCAGCCATGGGACTAGCGGGGGGGCGTCCTACAATGAGCAGTTCTTC. This encodes CASSHGTSGGASYNEQFF.

The genes are TRBV7-9 and TRBJ2-1; 9 bases match TRBD2. With 4 bases clipped from V and 9 bases from J, the junction kept 13 bases outside the gene matches. The germline gives CDR1 SEHNR, CDR2 FQNEAQ (reference sequence). This CDR3 contains 16 residues. The CDR3 region is CASSSGTSSGVSEQFF. The CDR3 region has the DNA TGTGCCAGCAGCTCCGGGACTAGCTCTGGGGTTAGTGAGCAGTTCTTC.

This chain links TRBV18 with TRBJ1-5; D remains unclear. The CDR3 sequence is 14 residues long. Germline assignment: CDR1 KGHSH and CDR2 LQKENI. Trimming removed 5 bases at V and 4 bases at J, with 12 bases between. The CDR3 reads CASSDTRQNQPQHF. CDR3 sequence (DNA): TGTGCCAGCTCAGATACGCGACAAAATCAGCCCCAGCATTTT.

The chain recombines TRBV2 with TRBJ2-3, with D uncertain. Trimming pared 1 base from V and 8 bases from J, leaving 10 bases between. The CDR3 spans 13 residues. Germline V gives CDR1 SNHLY, CDR2 FYNNEI. For the CDR3, the DNA is TGTGCCAGCAGTGAAGGCGCCCGTGGTACGCAGTATTTT. As protein: CASSEGARGTQYF.

Details on this clonotype: One base away lies a much larger clone, so this may be a sequencing read error. The gene calls are TRBV28 and TRBJ2-7; TRBD1 is a possible D gene (5 bases). The CDR3 length is 15 residues. Trimming removed 3 bases at V and 7 bases at J, with 19 bases between. CDR1 is MDHEN and CDR2 is SYDVKM in the germline V gene. CDR3 bases: TGTGCCAGCAGTTTGCCCGACAGCCGGAGAAATGAGCAGTACTTC. As protein: CASSLPDSRRNEQYF.

Of note for this clonotype: This may be a read error: a much more frequent sequence differs by one nucleotide. This chain links TRBV7-2 with TRBJ2-4, with unresolved D. The CDR3 spans 14 residues. V lost 8 bases, J lost 1 base, and 12 bases lay in between. Germline V gene lookup returns CDR1 SGHTA and CDR2 FQGNSA. The chain's CDR3 is CASGESGAKNIQYF. DNA of the CDR3: TGTGCCAGCGGCGAGTCTGGCGCCAAAAACATTCAGTACTTC.